This passage covers 19 T cell receptor beta chains from one sample sequenced in a study of T cells after yellow fever vaccination. TCRdb reprocessed the 5' RACE reads via MiXCR and lists one record per CDR3 protein. The sample lists some 300,000 distinct CDR3 sequences, 7.5% to 9.5% seen once, with around 3.3% in the top ten. Sequenced here: CD4+ T cells sorted from PBMCs, sampled 5 days after the yellow fever booster vaccination. The receptor source for this set is a man aged 18 to 35 who received the YFV17D yellow fever vaccine.

V gene TRBV5-6 combines with J gene TRBJ1-6, with D unclear. CDR1 and CDR2 from the germline V gene are SGHDT and YYEEEE. The CDR3 loop spans 18 amino acids. The V end lost 1 base, the J end lost 7 bases, and 21 bases lay between the germline ends. The CDR3 protein is CASSLYAFGLNRNSPLHF. The CDR3 nucleotides read TGTGCCAGCAGCTTGTACGCTTTTGGGTTGAATAGGAATTCACCCCTCCACTTT. The full variable domain, completed using reference TRBV5-6 and TRBJ1-6, is DAGVTQSPTHLIKTRGQQVTLRCSPKSGHDTVSWYQQALGQGPQFIFQYYEEEERQRGNFPDRFSGHQFPNYSSELNVNALLLGDSALYLCASSLYAFGLNRNSPLHFGNGTRLTVT.

The chain is built from TRBV6-2 or TRBV6-3 and TRBJ2-2; 14 positions match TRBD2. This CDR3 spans 20 amino acids. The trim removed 1 base at V and 5 bases at J, leaving 12 bases unmatched. The germline CDR1 and CDR2 sequences are MNHEY and SVGEGT. CDR3 amino acids: CASSYWGLAGVQGRTGELFF. The CDR3 DNA reads TGTGCCAGCAGTTACTGGGGACTAGCGGGGGTTCAAGGACGTACCGGGGAGCTGTTTTTT.

The rearrangement uses TRBV20-1 and TRBJ1-2, with D tentatively TRBD1 (5 bases). V lost 6 bases and J 0 bases, leaving 11 bases between the germline ends. The CDR3 runs to 13 residues. Per germline, CDR1 DFQATT and CDR2 SNEGSKA (reference sequence). The CDR3 nucleotides read TGCAGTGCCTATGGGACGGCTAACTATGGCTACACCTTC. Translating it yields CSAYGTANYGYTF.

This clonotype was seen only a few times. Written as DNA, the CDR3 is TGTGCCAGCTCAGTACAGGGACAGGCCAATTCACCCCTCCACTTT. As protein: CASSVQGQANSPLHF. The chain couples TRBV18 to TRBJ1-6; 8 nucleotides line up with TRBD1. V trimming: 5 bases; J trimming: 7 bases; junction bases outside the gene matches: 7. CDR1 KGHSH and CDR2 LQKENI come from the germline V gene. The CDR3 totals 15 residues. The complete variable domain, with remaining parts taken from reference TRBV18 and TRBJ1-6, reads NAGVMQNPRHLVRRRGQEARLRCSPMKGHSHVYWYRQLPEEGLKFMVYLQKENIIDESGMPKERFSAEFPKEGPSILRIQQVVRGDSAAYFCASSVQGQANSPLHFGNGTRLTVT.

The V and J genes are TRBV7-2 and TRBJ1-1, with TRBD1 as a possible D gene (5 bases). The ends were cut back, 1 base at V and 0 bases at J, with 15 bases in the middle. Germline V gives CDR1 SGHTA, CDR2 FQGNSA. CDR3 length equals 17 residues. Here the CDR3 reads CASSLVNRRNLNTEAFF. The CDR3, as DNA: TGTGCCAGCAGCTTAGTCAACAGGAGGAACTTGAACACTGAAGCTTTCTTT.

The table lists this clonotype with a few counts. The genes are TRBV9 and TRBJ2-3; D not certain. This CDR3 spans 14 amino acids. CDR1 and CDR2 (germline): SGDLS, YYNGEE. Trimming removed 2 bases from V and 2 bases from J, with 9 bases in between. In DNA form, the CDR3 reads TGTGCCAGCAGCGTCCAGTCCAACACAGATACGCAGTATTTT. Encoded protein: CASSVQSNTDTQYF.

V is TRBV7-9 and J is TRBJ1-1, with no clear D. The CDR3 totals 13 residues. V lost 1 base, J lost 7 bases, and 10 bases lay in between. The germline CDR1 and CDR2 sequences are SEHNR and FQNEAQ (reference sequence). The CDR3 loop reads CASSLETGIEAFF. In nucleotides, the CDR3 is TGTGCCAGCAGCTTAGAGACGGGGATTGAAGCTTTCTTT.

The V gene is TRBV29-1, the J gene TRBJ1-1; D gene unclear. V dropped 7 bases and J dropped 6 bases, with 6 bases sitting between them. The CDR3 runs to 9 residues. Germline CDR1 reads SQVTM; CDR2 reads ANQGSEA. CDR3 amino acids: CSAGAEAFF. DNA for the CDR3: TGCAGCGCAGGTGCTGAAGCTTTCTTT.

This clonotype was observed a handful of times. The V and J genes are TRBV12-1 and TRBJ2-7; the tabulated D call, TRBD1, remains unverified against the DNA. TRBV12-1 is an annotated pseudogene. The CDR3 has 15 amino acids. CDR3 bases: TGTGCCAGCAGCTTTCGGAGGGACAGGGGGCGCGAGCAGTACTTC. Protein sequence: CASSFRRDRGREQYF.

J is TRBJ1-1 and V is TRBV7-9; possibly TRBD1 for D (5 bases). Germline CDR1 and CDR2: SEHNR and FQNEAQ (reference sequence). This CDR3 contains 15 residues. V lost 2 bases and J 7 bases, leaving 17 bases between the germline ends. CDR3 protein: CASSLLGGVLGEAFF. CDR3 coding DNA: TGTGCCAGCAGCTTACTTGGAGGGGTTCTGGGTGAAGCTTTCTTT.

At least ten counts were recorded for this clonotype. Germline and junction disagree at one end, which may indicate a read error. The V call is TRBV7-7, the J call TRBJ2-5; D unresolved. The length of the CDR3 is 13 residues. Germline-derived CDR1 and CDR2 are SSHAT and FNYEAQ (reference sequence). This chain's CDR3 is CASSQDARETQYF. The CDR3 bases are TGTGCTAGCAGCCAGGACGCGCGGGAGACCCAGTACTTC.

This clonotype appeared a few times. The rearrangement links TRBV9 to TRBJ1-6; 8 bases match TRBD1. This CDR3 has 15 residues. Germline CDR1 reads SGDLS; CDR2 reads YYNGEE. Losses at the gene ends were 4 bases for V and 9 bases for J; bases not matched to a gene: 9. CDR3 DNA sequence: TGTGCCAGCAGCACCGGACAGGGTTTAATTTCACCCCTCCACTTT. Protein: CASSTGQGLISPLHF.

The chain carries TRBV5-1 and TRBJ2-5, with 10 bases identical to TRBD1. Trimming removed 6 bases from V and 1 base from J; junction bases left unmatched: 6. This CDR3 is 15 amino acids long. Looked up from germline, CDR1 is SGHRS and CDR2 is YFSETQ. For the CDR3, the DNA is TGCGCCAGCACGAGACAGGGGGCGACCCAAGAGACCCAGTACTTC. Translating gives CASTRQGATQETQYF.

This clonotype was observed many times. This sequence joins TRBV20-1 and TRBJ2-2; 9 bases map to TRBD1. This CDR3 region has 15 residues. With 5 bases clipped from V and 4 bases from J, the junction kept 8 bases outside the gene matches. Per germline, CDR1 DFQATT and CDR2 SNEGSKA (reference sequence). CDR3 region: CSAVPGTGITGELFF. As DNA, the CDR3 is TGCAGTGCTGTTCCCGGGACAGGGATCACCGGGGAGCTGTTTTTT.

This clonotype was counted only a few times. This rearrangement joins TRBV20-1 to TRBJ2-5; a weak D match, TRBD1 (6 bases). V dropped 5 bases and J dropped 0 bases, with 10 bases sitting between them. This CDR3 is 13 amino acids long. The germline CDR1 and CDR2 sequences are DFQATT and SNEGSKA (reference sequence). For the CDR3, the DNA is TGCAGTGCTGGACGGACAGACCAAGAGACCCAGTACTTC. It translates to CSAGRTDQETQYF.

This clonotype was detected a few times. The junction departs from the called germline gene at one end, perhaps through a read error. The chain links TRBV7-7 to TRBJ1-5, with D unresolved. CDR1 and CDR2 (germline): SSHAT, FNYEAQ (reference sequence). This CDR3 is 13 amino acids long. CDR3 sequence (DNA): TGTGCTAGCAGCGAGGACCGAAATCAGCCCCAGCATTTT. Encoded protein: CASSEDRNQPQHF.

J is TRBJ2-2 and V is TRBV7-9; D uncertain. This CDR3 region has 15 residues. Trimming cost V 5 bases and J 1 base, with 11 bases left between them. From germline, CDR1 is SEHNR and CDR2 FQNEAQ (reference sequence). The CDR3: CASSQRAVNTGELFF. The CDR3 nucleotides are TGTGCCAGCAGCCAGCGAGCAGTGAACACCGGGGAGCTGTTTTTT. Combining the CDR3 with reference TRBV7-9 and TRBJ2-2 gives the whole variable domain DTGVSQNPRHKITKRGQNVTFRCDPISEHNRLYWYRQTLGQGPEFLTYFQNEAQLEKSRLLSDRFSAERPKGSFSTLEIQRTEQGDSAMYLCASSQRAVNTGELFFGEGSRLTVL.

The V and J genes are TRBV20-1 and TRBJ1-5; D remains unclear. V lost 0 bases and J 4 bases, leaving 7 bases between the germline ends. Germline V gene sequence: CDR1 DFQATT, CDR2 SNEGSKA (reference sequence). This CDR3 is 13 amino acids long. The CDR3 DNA follows: TGCAGTGCTAGAGACGAGGGAAATCAGCCCCAGCATTTT. Its translation is CSARDEGNQPQHF.

The genes are TRBV7-2 and TRBJ1-5, with 10 bases lining up with TRBD1. The V segment lost 2 bases and the J segment 6 bases; nucleotides outside the gene matches: 1. There are 14 residues in the CDR3. CDR1 is SGHTA and CDR2 is FQGNSA in the germline V gene. The CDR3 region has the DNA TGTGCCAGCAGCTTAAGGACAGGGGGTCAGCCCCAGCATTTT. Its protein is CASSLRTGGQPQHF.